A single T cell receptor (beta chain) is shown here with its context. Antigen unknown. The sample originates from a study of cytomegalovirus exposure and HLA in healthy donors. General study findings and limits: Most TCRs appeared rarely, but some public TCRs recurred in many donors. The authors later linked a missense DCLRE1C variant to TCR beta V- and J-gene trimming. Reportedly, fewer N-insertions than the approximately 680-donor mean appeared in an Asian-associated ancestry cluster in a later analysis. The authors later found most CMV-associated TCR beta chains appeared HLA-restricted.

Vbeta (60) and Jbeta (13) primers were used in the PCR. Clones were read by immunoSEQ multiplex PCR, and TCRdb kept only the in-frame ones, dropping some. The table shows 150,000 to 200,000 clones, with roughly 82% occurring only once. Germline CDR1 is ENHRY and CDR2 is SYGVKD. Trimming took off 6 bases at V and 1 base at J, with 6 bases between the two ends. The CDR3 has 13 amino acids. This receptor was obtained from a woman aged 45-60 years in good health and CMV-seropositive. The sample was PBMCs. V usage is TRBV10-3 and J usage is TRBJ1-4; tentative D call: TRBD1 (5 bases). CDR3 sequence reads: CAISRETNEKLFF. In nucleotides, the CDR3 is TGTGCCATCAGCAGGGAAACTAATGAAAAACTGTTTTTT.